One and the same sample provided the 32 T cell receptor beta chains below, sequenced in a study of metastatic and nonmetastatic thyroid tumors. TCRdb reprocessed the PCR reads via MiXCR. The sample records 70,000 or so clones, more than 13% being singletons. No treatment of any kind had been given to any patient before thyroid surgery. The sequencing sample was made of blood. Receptors were obtained from a male donor with papillary thyroid cancer or a benign thyroid nodule (not recorded which). Some clones in this sample may be carry-over from other donors' samples.

There are many counts of this clone. The chain combines TRBV18 with TRBJ2-4; 8 nucleotides align to TRBD2. The germline CDR1 and CDR2 sequences are KGHSH and LQKENI. Trimming at V came to 2 bases and at J to 0 bases, leaving 6 bases not matched to a gene. This CDR3 region has 17 residues. DNA of the CDR3: TGTGCCAGCTCACCAACGCGGGGGGCACTAGCCAAAAACATTCAGTACTTC. As protein: CASSPTRGALAKNIQYF.

There are a few counts of this clone. The chain recombines TRBV28 with TRBJ1-2; 9 positions match TRBD1. CDR1 is MDHEN and CDR2 is SYDVKM in the germline V gene. The V gene end was trimmed by 2 bases and the J gene end by 11 bases; junction bases not matched to a gene: 12. The CDR3 loop spans 15 amino acids. DNA of the CDR3: TGTGCCAGCAGTTTACCCGGGGGACAGGGTGTTTGGTACACCTTC. The encoded protein is CASSLPGGQGVWYTF.

This clone was counted ten times or more. This chain links TRBV6-1 with TRBJ2-7, with 10 bases that match TRBD1. The CDR3 totals 16 residues. Germline assignment: CDR1 MNHNS and CDR2 SASEGT. With 5 bases clipped from V and 7 bases from J, the junction kept 14 bases outside the gene matches. The CDR3 here is CASSYSDRGPSSEQYF. For the CDR3, the DNA is TGTGCCAGCAGTTATTCCGACAGGGGGCCATCGTCTGAGCAGTACTTC.

The CDR3 protein is CASSAQGDGEAFF. The CDR3 DNA follows: TGTGCCAGCAGTGCACAGGGGGATGGTGAAGCTTTCTTT. This sequence joins TRBV6-1 and TRBJ1-1, with 8 bases matching TRBD1. Trimming at V came to 4 bases and at J to 7 bases, leaving 5 bases not matched to a gene. CDR1 is MNHNS and CDR2 is SASEGT in the germline V gene. The CDR3 sequence is 13 residues long.

This clone has ten or more counts. This chain joins TRBV13 and TRBJ2-7; D is perhaps TRBD1 or TRBD2 (5 bases each). Trimming took off 2 bases at V and 3 bases at J, with 11 bases between the two ends. In germline, CDR1 is PRHDT, CDR2 FYEKMQ (reference sequence). This CDR3 is built from 14 residues. CDR3 bases: TGTGCCAGCAGCTTAATTTCGGGACGCTACGAGCAGTACTTC. It is translated as CASSLISGRYEQYF. Complete variable domain (other parts from reference TRBV13 and TRBJ2-7): AAGVIQSPRHLIKEKRETATLKCYPIPRHDTVYWYQQGPGQDPQFLISFYEKMQSDKGSIPDRFSAQQFSDYHSELNMSSLELGDSALYFCASSLISGRYEQYFGPGTRLTVT.

This clone has a count of ten or more. The CDR3 DNA sequence: TGTGCCGCTAGAGAGGCGAACACTGAAGCTTTCTTT. It is translated as CAAREANTEAFF. The genes are TRBV28 and TRBJ1-1; D remains ambiguous. CDR1 and CDR2 from the germline V gene are MDHEN and SYDVKM. The CDR3 is 12 amino acids. V lost 11 bases to trimming and J lost 1 base, with 11 bases between them.

In this sample, this clone turned up many times. The rearrangement joins TRBV12-3 or TRBV12-4 to TRBJ2-1; D tentatively reads TRBD1 or TRBD2 (5 bases each). Trimming removed 4 bases at V and 0 bases at J, with 16 bases between. The CDR3 sequence is 17 residues long. The CDR3 DNA reads TGTGCCAGCAGTTCCCCCGGGACCTCTATCTCCTACAATGAGCAGTTCTTC. It translates to CASSSPGTSISYNEQFF.

As concerns this clone: This sequence may be a read error, since a much larger clone differs from it by one base. The chain has TRBV9 and TRBJ2-7; TRBD1 matches 9 bases. The junction had 9 bases not matched to a gene; V was cut back by 4 bases and J by 7 bases. The V gene's germline CDR1 is SGDLS and CDR2 YYNGEE. This CDR3 is built from 14 residues. In DNA, the CDR3 is TGTGCCAGCAGCTCCTCCGGGACAGGGAAGGAGCAGTACTTC. It encodes CASSSSGTGKEQYF.

This chain uses TRBV5-1 with TRBJ1-5; D not resolved. The CDR3 has 15 residues. V shed 1 base and J shed 0 bases, with 8 bases lying between them. Germline assignment: CDR1 SGHRS and CDR2 YFSETQ. The CDR3 DNA is TGCGCCAGCAGCTTGTTTACAACTAGCAATCAGCCCCAGCATTTT. Translating gives CASSLFTTSNQPQHF.

At least ten counts were recorded for this clone. The rearrangement links TRBV7-9 to TRBJ2-1; 7 bases are a match to TRBD2. Looked up from germline, CDR1 is SEHNR and CDR2 is FQNEAQ (reference sequence). Trimming removed 4 bases from V and 9 bases from J; junction bases left unmatched: 9. This CDR3 comprises 14 residues. The CDR3 DNA sequence: TGTGCCAGCAGCTCGCCCCGGGAGGAGGGTGAGCAGTTCTTC. This gives the protein CASSSPREEGEQFF.

About this clone itself: This may arise from a read error, as a much more abundant clone is one base away. Other DNA sequences in this specimen translate into the identical CDR3. The CDR3 DNA follows: TGTGCCAGCAGCCGAAGAGGACTAGCTGTTAATGAGCAGTTCTTC. This encodes CASSRRGLAVNEQFF. The chain links TRBV9 to TRBJ2-1, with 8 bases lining up with TRBD2. Unmatched junction bases numbered 10, after V lost 4 bases and J lost 7 bases. The CDR3 totals 15 residues. Germline V gene sequence: CDR1 SGDLS, CDR2 YYNGEE.

This sequence joins TRBV2 and TRBJ2-7, with D unresolved. V gave up 6 bases and J gave up 0 bases, with 15 bases separating them. Per the germline V gene, CDR1 is SNHLY and CDR2 is FYNNEI. CDR3 size: 15 residues. In DNA form, the CDR3 reads TGTGCCAGCAGGTCCACTTCTTTTCTCTCCTACGAGCAGTACTTC. Amino acid sequence: CASRSTSFLSYEQYF. The variable domain in full, with the rest retrieved from reference TRBV2 and TRBJ2-7, is EPEVTQTPSHQVTQMGQEVILRCVPISNHLYFYWYRQILGQKVEFLVSFYNNEISEKSEIFDDQFSVERPDGSNFTLKIRSTKLEDSAMYFCASRSTSFLSYEQYFGPGTRLTVT.

J is TRBJ1-2 and V is TRBV12-3 or TRBV12-4, with 8 bases matching TRBD1. The CDR3 has 14 amino acids. With V trimmed by 5 bases and J by 5 bases, 7 bases remained unmatched. The CDR3 reads CASSPGQGWYGYTF. The CDR3 coding sequence is TGTGCCAGCAGTCCTGGACAGGGATGGTATGGCTACACCTTC.

The rearrangement links TRBV20-1 to TRBJ1-2, with 11 bases matching TRBD1. Germline CDR1 and CDR2: DFQATT and SNEGSKA (reference sequence). The junction had 8 bases not matched to a gene; V was cut back by 2 bases and J by 0 bases. The CDR3 spans 17 residues. The CDR3 region is CSARPDRGHGSNYGYTF. CDR3 nucleotide sequence: TGCAGTGCTAGACCGGACAGGGGGCATGGGTCTAACTATGGCTACACCTTC.

This clone has only a few counts. This chain uses TRBV27 with TRBJ1-2; the D is unclear. Germline assignment: CDR1 MNHEY and CDR2 SMNVEV (reference sequence). The CDR3 totals 15 residues. The ends were cut back, 1 base at V and 3 bases at J, with 12 bases in the middle. In DNA, the CDR3 is TGTGCCAGCAGTTTATACGGCAGGTTGTACTATGGCTACACCTTC. This encodes CASSLYGRLYYGYTF.

This chain uses TRBV13 with TRBJ2-7; tentative D call: TRBD1 (5 bases). CDR1 is PRHDT and CDR2 is FYEKMQ in the germline V gene (reference sequence). This CDR3 is 14 amino acids long. Trimming stripped 7 bases from V and 4 bases from J, with 17 bases between. The CDR3 region is CASNRGGSHYEQYF. The CDR3 DNA sequence: TGTGCCAGCAATAGGGGCGGCAGCCATTACGAGCAGTACTTC.

The chain combines TRBV6-6 with TRBJ1-6; D may be TRBD1 (5 bases). The germline CDR1 and CDR2 sequences are MNHNY and SVGAGI (reference sequence). CDR3 size: 16 residues. The ends were cut back, 4 bases at V and 2 bases at J, with 12 bases in the middle. The chain's CDR3 is CASSSQGQPYNSPLHF. CDR3 nucleotide sequence: TGTGCCAGCAGTTCGCAGGGTCAGCCCTATAATTCACCCCTCCACTTT.

There are many counts of this clone. The genes are TRBV4-1 and TRBJ1-1, with unresolved D. V lost 0 bases, J lost 3 bases, and 14 bases lay in between. CDR3 length: 16 residues. The germline CDR1 and CDR2 sequences are MGHRA and YSYEKL. The CDR3 coding sequence is TGCGCCAGCAGCCAAGAGGCGGGGAGAGTGGACACTGAAGCTTTCTTT. Translating it yields CASSQEAGRVDTEAFF.

This clone was recorded at least ten times. The chain has TRBV6-2 or TRBV6-3 and TRBJ2-7; 7 bases match TRBD2. The CDR3 contains 14 residues. The J segment lost 4 bases and the V segment lost 2 bases, leaving 5 bases of the junction unmatched. Germline V gives CDR1 MNHEY, CDR2 SVGEGT. The CDR3 loop reads CASSYGAGPYEQYF. Here the CDR3 DNA reads TGTGCCAGCAGTTACGGAGCGGGACCTTACGAGCAGTACTTC.

This clone was counted many times. V usage is TRBV6-1 and J usage is TRBJ1-2; D may be TRBD1 (5 bases). Deletions cut 5 bases from V and 7 bases from J, with 17 bases between. Germline V CDR1 and CDR2: MNHNS, SASEGT. The CDR3 sequence is 14 residues long. In nucleotides, the CDR3 is TGTGCCAGCAGTCCCCATGGCCAGGGACGTGGCTACACCTTC. Encoded protein: CASSPHGQGRGYTF.

This clone was observed at least ten times. The rearrangement links TRBV10-3 to TRBJ2-3; 8 nucleotides align to TRBD2. Germline V CDR1 and CDR2: ENHRY, SYGVKD. This CDR3 has 14 residues. Trimming took 3 bases from V and 7 from J; bases not matched to a gene: 6. The CDR3 here is CAISEEGTRNTQYF. CDR3 bases: TGTGCCATCAGTGAAGAGGGGACTAGGAATACGCAGTATTTT.

There are many counts of this clone. The chain links TRBV5-1 to TRBJ2-3; D possibly corresponds to TRBD1 (5 bases). V lost 0 bases, J lost 0 bases, and 11 bases lay in between. The CDR3 loop spans 16 amino acids. Germline V CDR1 and CDR2: SGHRS, YFSETQ. CDR3: CASSLATDISTDTQYF. The CDR3 DNA sequence: TGCGCCAGCAGCTTGGCGACGGACATTAGCACAGATACGCAGTATTTT.

At least ten counts were recorded for this clone. The chain combines TRBV3-1 with TRBJ1-2, with a tentative D call TRBD1 (6 bases). The germline gives CDR1 LGHDT, CDR2 YNNKEL (reference sequence). V was shortened by 5 bases and J by 5 bases, with 18 bases between the two germline ends. The CDR3 is made up of 15 amino acids. This chain's CDR3 is CASSSRQAPIYGYTF. In DNA form, the CDR3 reads TGTGCCAGCAGCTCCCGACAGGCCCCGATTTATGGCTACACCTTC.

This clone has a handful of counts. The chain joins TRBV6-1 to TRBJ2-2; the D is unclear. The germline V gene encodes CDR1 MNHNS and CDR2 SASEGT. The V end lost 6 bases, the J end lost 5 bases, and 13 bases lay between the germline ends. The CDR3 has 14 amino acids. The CDR3 region has the DNA TGTGCCAGCAGAAGTTCGGTAGAGACCGGGGAGCTGTTTTTT. It codes for CASRSSVETGELFF.

As regards this clone: The conserved phenylalanine or tryptophan normally closing the CDR3 is absent here, so this likely arose from a read error. The chain has TRBV6-1 and TRBJ2-2; either TRBD1 or TRBD2 may supply D (5 bases each). This CDR3 region has 14 residues. The V gene lost 9 bases and the J gene lost 5 bases, with 16 bases spanning the gap. Per the germline V gene, CDR1 is MNHNS and CDR2 is SASEGT. CDR3 protein: CASQPGPATGELFS. The CDR3 DNA reads TGTGCCAGTCAGCCGGGACCGGCTACCGGGGAGCTGTTTTCT.

This clone was counted many times. The chain combines TRBV3-1 with TRBJ2-7, with unresolved D. Germline V CDR1 and CDR2: LGHDT, YNNKEL (reference sequence). V gave up 0 bases and J gave up 0 bases, with 3 bases separating them. The CDR3 loop spans 13 amino acids. CDR3 in amino acids: CASSQDNSYEQYF. In nucleotides, the CDR3 is TGTGCCAGCAGCCAAGACAACTCCTACGAGCAGTACTTC.

This clone has a count of ten or more. The V and J genes are TRBV6-2 or TRBV6-3 and TRBJ1-1, with 7 nucleotides matching TRBD1. The CDR3 is made up of 14 amino acids. Germline CDR1 MNHEY, CDR2 SVGEGT. Trimming took 7 bases from V and 10 from J; bases not matched to a gene: 15. The DNA of the CDR3 is TGTGCCAGCAACCAGGACAGGTCTGCTGTTACAGCTTTCTTT. Its translation is CASNQDRSAVTAFF.

This clone has at least ten counts. This chain links TRBV20-1 with TRBJ1-5, with TRBD1 as a possible D gene (6 bases). The CDR3 covers 14 residues. Deletions cut 6 bases from V and 2 bases from J, with 14 bases between. Germline V lookup: CDR1 DFQATT, CDR2 SNEGSKA (reference sequence). The CDR3 spells CSARGGAGNQPQHF. DNA of the CDR3: TGCAGTGCCAGGGGAGGGGCAGGCAATCAGCCCCAGCATTTT.

This clone was observed a handful of times. A much more abundant neighbour one base away suggests this may be a read error. At the DNA level, this CDR3 is encoded by other sequences in the same sample as well. The chain employs TRBV4-3 and TRBJ1-1, with TRBD1 identical over 7 bases. The CDR3 consists of 15 residues. The germline gives CDR1 LGHNA, CDR2 YSLEER. CDR3: CASSQEGQLNTEAFF. The CDR3 nucleotides read TGCGCCAGCAGCCAAGAGGGACAGCTGAACACTGAAGCTTTCTTC.

This clone appeared many times. The rearrangement joins TRBV28 to TRBJ2-7, with a tentative D call TRBD1 (5 bases). This CDR3 region has 14 residues. The germline V and J ends were trimmed by 8 bases and 2 bases, with 16 bases remaining between them. Germline V gene sequence: CDR1 MDHEN, CDR2 SYDVKM. The CDR3 region is CASSQPTGAYEQYF. CDR3 DNA sequence: TGTGCCAGCTCCCAACCCACAGGAGCCTACGAGCAGTACTTC.

This clone was found a few times. A junction end diverges from the germline sequence, so it may reflect a read error. The chain uses TRBV6-6 and TRBJ2-2, with a possible D match to TRBD2 (6 bases). Germline V gives CDR1 MNHNY, CDR2 SVGAGI (reference sequence). This CDR3 is built from 16 residues. The CDR3 bases are TGTGCCAGCAGTTACGGACTATCATCAAACAACGGGGAGCTGTTTTTT. Translated, it gives CASSYGLSSNNGELFF.

The CDR3: CASSSAGHVNQPQHF. The CDR3 bases are TGTGCCAGCAGTTCTGCGGGACATGTCAATCAGCCCCAGCATTTT. This chain connects TRBV6-5 to TRBJ1-5; possible D gene TRBD1, 6 bases. V gave up 4 bases and J gave up 3 bases, with 13 bases separating them. The CDR3 has 15 residues. Germline CDR1 MNHEY, CDR2 SVGAGI.